Here is one T cell receptor beta chain with its context. With 5 bases clipped from V and 4 bases from J, the junction kept 7 bases outside the gene matches. The CDR3 runs 15 residues. From germline, CDR1 is LGHDT and CDR2 YNNKEL (reference sequence). During active infection, Seattle patients enrolled and were then monitored through disease. The data were taken from a study of blood T cell repertoires in COVID-19. Study summary: Samples came from the United States, Italy and Spain, spanning acute and convalescent COVID-19. T cells, B-cell-depleted T cells, or PBMCs provided the cDNA or gDNA that served as material.

Method: immunoSEQ multiplex PCR; TCRdb's copy keeps in-frame clones and lacks some. The table lists roughly 480,000 clones, 89% of them singletons. This clonotype was sampled from a man younger than 35 with COVID-19, enrolled during active disease. Specimen: peripheral blood. The chain couples TRBV3-1 (or the pseudogene TRBV3-2) to TRBJ2-3; 9 bases are shared with TRBD2. The CDR3 protein is CASSERGGASDTQYF. The CDR3 DNA is TGTGCCAGCAGCGAGCGCGGGGGGGCTTCAGATACGCAGTATTTT.